The sequence of this TCR beta chain was determined in a study of T-cell memory formation after mild COVID-19. Notes on the study in general: Largely, contracting CD4+ clones fell within CM and EM, and contracting CD8+ clones within EMRA.

This clonotype was seen repeatedly, ten times or more. Its antigen is currently unknown. The ends lost 1 base at V and 3 bases at J; junction bases unmatched: 6. CDR1 and CDR2 (germline): SGHRS, YFSETQ. The CDR3 is 15 amino acids. TCRdb re-called the 5' RACE reads with MiXCR, one entry per CDR3 protein. The repertoire holds about 390,000 distinct CDR3 sequences, 16% seen once, with 20% to 25% in the top ten. The chain combines TRBV5-1 with TRBJ1-1; 7 positions agree with TRBD1. The sequencing sample was made of PBMCs or a T cell subset sorted from them (not recorded which). The sequence came from a man aged 18 to 35 who had mild COVID-19 (a few samples of this study predate the infection). Cell type and time point are not known. CDR3 coding DNA: TGCGCCAGCAGCTTGCTCGGCAGGGGGGACACTGAAGCTTTCTTT. It yields the protein CASSLLGRGDTEAFF. Full variable domain (missing parts from reference TRBV5-1 and TRBJ1-1): KAGVTQTPRYLIKTRGQQVTLSCSPISGHRSVSWYQQTPGQGLQFLFEYFSETQRNKGNFPGRFSGRQFSNSRSEMNVSTLELGDSALYLCASSLLGRGDTEAFFGQGTRLTVV.